The 18 T cell receptor beta chains presented below share a single source sample, sequenced in a study of cytomegalovirus exposure and HLA in healthy donors. PCR primers comprised 60 Vbeta and 13 Jbeta primers. TCRdb's table, derived via immunoSEQ multiplex PCR, lists solely in-frame clones and lacks some. The sample consists of 200,000 to 250,000 clones, more than 85% of them appearing once. Specimen: PBMCs. The receptors were sampled from a woman younger than 35 in good health and CMV-seronegative.

This rearrangement joins TRBV27 to TRBJ2-1; D possibly corresponds to TRBD2 (5 bases). Trimming left V 4 bases short and J 2 bases short, with 18 bases between. Germline V gene sequence: CDR1 MNHEY, CDR2 SMNVEV (reference sequence). CDR3 length: 17 residues. The CDR3 nucleotides read TGTGCCAGCAGTTCCCTCAGATTGATGGGAGCCTACAATGAGCAGTTCTTC. Amino acids: CASSSLRLMGAYNEQFF.

The chain has TRBV5-8 and TRBJ1-4; a possible D gene is TRBD1 (5 bases). Germline V gene data show CDR1 as SGHTS and CDR2 as YDEGEE. There are 16 residues in the CDR3. Trimming cost V 0 bases and J 4 bases, with 13 bases left between them. CDR3 amino acids: CASSLGYDSVNEKLFF. The CDR3 DNA is TGTGCCAGCAGCTTGGGTTACGACAGTGTTAATGAAAAACTGTTTTTT.

This clone was seen a few times. V and J are TRBV30 and TRBJ1-3, with 9 bases identical to TRBD1. With 2 bases clipped from V and 9 bases from J, the junction kept 17 bases outside the gene matches. CDR3 size: 17 residues. Germline CDR1 GTSNPN, CDR2 SVGIG (reference sequence). CDR3 sequence: CAWSPNTGGRSEGTIYF. CDR3 coding DNA: TGTGCCTGGAGTCCCAACACAGGGGGCAGAAGTGAGGGCACCATATATTTT.

The gene calls are TRBV7-6 and TRBJ2-2; TRBD1 agrees at 7 bases. Germline V CDR1 and CDR2: SGHVS, FNYEAQ. V shed 0 bases, J shed 4 bases, and the junction held 5 bases outside the gene matches. There are 16 residues in the CDR3. In DNA form, the CDR3 reads TGTGCCAGCAGCTTAGCGCCAGGGGGAAGCACCGGGGAGCTGTTTTTT. Translating gives CASSLAPGGSTGELFF.

This rearrangement joins TRBV29-1 to TRBJ2-3; 11 bases are shared with TRBD2. The CDR3 length is 14 residues. V dropped 3 bases and J dropped 6; count of bases not matched to a gene: 5. Looked up from germline, CDR1 is SQVTM and CDR2 is ANQGSEA. DNA of the CDR3: TGCAGCGTTGATACTAGCGGGGGTTTTGATACGCAGTATTTT. It translates to CSVDTSGGFDTQYF.

The gene calls are TRBV16 and TRBJ2-3; 10 nucleotides match TRBD2. J was trimmed by 11 bases and V by 4 bases; bases with no gene match: 12. The germline CDR1 and CDR2 sequences are KGHSY and FQNENV. This CDR3 is 15 amino acids long. The CDR3 loop is CASSPTGLAAEGQYF. The CDR3 coding sequence is TGTGCCAGCAGCCCGACAGGACTAGCGGCTGAAGGGCAGTATTTT.

The gene calls are TRBV27 and TRBJ2-1; the match to TRBD2 covers 9 bases. J gave up 7 bases and V 6 bases, and 10 bases lay outside the gene matches. The CDR3 length is 15 residues. Per the germline V gene, CDR1 is MNHEY and CDR2 is SMNVEV (reference sequence). The DNA of the CDR3 is TGTGCCAGCAGAAAATGGCGGGAGGGGAAGAATGAGCAGTTCTTC. This codes for CASRKWREGKNEQFF.

The CDR3 reads CSVVVGWTEAFF. The CDR3 region has the DNA TGCAGCGTTGTGGTCGGGTGGACTGAAGCTTTCTTT. V usage is TRBV29-1 and J usage is TRBJ1-1, with D unclear. This CDR3 is built from 12 residues. V shed 4 bases and J shed 5 bases, with 11 bases lying between them. Germline V CDR1 and CDR2: SQVTM, ANQGSEA.

The chain couples TRBV2 to TRBJ2-3; 14 nucleotides agree with TRBD2. The CDR3 covers 17 residues. V shed 8 bases and J 1 base; nucleotides not matched to a gene: 8. Germline V gene sequence: CDR1 SNHLY, CDR2 FYNNEI. The CDR3 reads CASGTSGSAVGTDTQYF. CDR3 nucleotides: TGTGCCAGCGGGACTAGCGGGAGTGCAGTTGGCACAGATACGCAGTATTTT.

The CDR3 DNA reads TGTGCCTGGAGTACGCTTAGGGGACACTCCTATGGCTACACCTTC. As protein: CAWSTLRGHSYGYTF. This chain links TRBV30 with TRBJ1-2, with a possible D match to TRBD1 (6 bases). CDR1 and CDR2 from the germline V gene are GTSNPN and SVGIG (reference sequence). The CDR3 has 15 residues. Trimming left V 2 bases short and J 4 bases short, with 17 bases between.

The chain has TRBV25-1 and TRBJ1-2; 8 bases agree with TRBD1. The CDR3 totals 14 residues. The V and J ends lost 4 bases and 8 bases, in that order; junction bases with no gene match: 9. Germline V gives CDR1 MGHDK, CDR2 SYGVNS. This chain's CDR3 is CASSVQTGAEGYTF. As DNA, the CDR3 is TGTGCCAGCAGTGTCCAGACAGGGGCAGAAGGCTACACCTTC.

The rearrangement links TRBV4-1 to TRBJ2-1; 7 bases align to TRBD2. Germline CDR1 MGHRA, CDR2 YSYEKL. With V trimmed by 1 base and J by 4 bases, 7 bases remained unmatched. The length of the CDR3 is 16 residues. Here the CDR3 DNA reads TGCGCCAGCAGCCAAGTAACGGGGGGATTATACAATGAGCAGTTCTTC. As protein: CASSQVTGGLYNEQFF.

V usage is TRBV7-8 and J usage is TRBJ2-3; the D gene is possibly TRBD1 (5 bases). From germline, CDR1 is SGHVS and CDR2 FQNEAQ. This CDR3 is built from 14 residues. V shed 4 bases and J shed 0 bases, with 8 bases lying between them. The CDR3 DNA follows: TGTGCCAGCAGCTCGACAGCTAGCACAGATACGCAGTATTTT. It codes for CASSSTASTDTQYF.

The rearrangement joins TRBV5-6 to TRBJ2-7; no reliable D call. CDR1 and CDR2 from the germline V gene are SGHDT and YYEEEE. The V and J ends lost 1 base and 3 bases respectively, with 5 bases between them. The CDR3 totals 12 residues. The CDR3 reads CASSLLLYEQYF. The CDR3 DNA is TGTGCCAGCAGCTTGCTCCTCTACGAGCAGTACTTC. Complete variable domain (other parts from reference TRBV5-6 and TRBJ2-7): DAGVTQSPTHLIKTRGQQVTLRCSPKSGHDTVSWYQQALGQGPQFIFQYYEEEERQRGNFPDRFSGHQFPNYSSELNVNALLLGDSALYLCASSLLLYEQYFGPGTRLTVT.

The V and J genes are TRBV11-3 and TRBJ2-2; a possible D gene is TRBD2 (5 bases). Germline lookup yields CDR1 SGHNT and CDR2 YENEEA. This CDR3 is 15 amino acids long. Trimming pared 4 bases from V and 1 base from J, leaving 10 bases between. The chain's CDR3 is CASSSSWRNTGELFF. Here the CDR3 DNA reads TGTGCCAGCAGCTCTAGCTGGAGGAACACCGGGGAGCTGTTTTTT.

This clone has a single count. The chain joins TRBV4-1 to TRBJ2-5; D is perhaps TRBD2 (6 bases). With 4 bases removed from V and 11 bases from J, the gap between germline ends came to 11 bases. The CDR3 runs 11 residues. Germline lookup yields CDR1 MGHRA and CDR2 YSYEKL. Here the CDR3 reads CASSLGRIQYF. CDR3 DNA sequence: TGCGCCAGCAGCCTGGGGAGGATTCAGTACTTC.

The chain combines TRBV10-3 with TRBJ2-4, with a possible D match to TRBD2 (5 bases). Trimming removed 0 bases from V and 3 bases from J, with 18 bases in between. CDR3 length: 18 residues. Germline CDR1 and CDR2: ENHRY and SYGVKD. The CDR3 sequence: CAISESILYNDYKNIQYF. The CDR3 DNA is TGTGCCATCAGTGAGTCGATACTCTACAACGACTACAAAAACATTCAGTACTTC.

The J gene is TRBJ1-2, the V gene TRBV27; 7 nucleotides match TRBD1. Trimming cost V 4 bases and J 4 bases; bases outside gene matches: 9. The V gene's germline CDR1 is MNHEY and CDR2 SMNVEV (reference sequence). The CDR3 length is 15 residues. The CDR3 DNA is TGTGCCAGCAGTTCCCGACAGGGTCTTCCCTATGGCTACACCTTC. This encodes CASSSRQGLPYGYTF.